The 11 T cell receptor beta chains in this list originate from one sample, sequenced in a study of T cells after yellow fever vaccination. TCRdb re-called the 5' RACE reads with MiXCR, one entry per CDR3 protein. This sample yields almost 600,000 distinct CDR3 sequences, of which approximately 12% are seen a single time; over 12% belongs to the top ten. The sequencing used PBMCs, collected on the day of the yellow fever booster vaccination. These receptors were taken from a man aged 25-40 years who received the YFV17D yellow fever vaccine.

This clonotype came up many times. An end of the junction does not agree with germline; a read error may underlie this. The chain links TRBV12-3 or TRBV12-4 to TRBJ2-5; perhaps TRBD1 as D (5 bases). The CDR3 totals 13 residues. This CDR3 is CASSLGVRETQYF. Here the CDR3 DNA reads TGTGCCAGCAGCTTAGGGGTTCGGGAGACCCAGTACTTC.

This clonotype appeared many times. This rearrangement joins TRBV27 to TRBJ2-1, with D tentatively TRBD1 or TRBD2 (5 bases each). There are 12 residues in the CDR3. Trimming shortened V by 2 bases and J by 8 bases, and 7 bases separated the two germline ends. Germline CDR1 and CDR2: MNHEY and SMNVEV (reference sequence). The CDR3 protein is CASSLEGHEQFF. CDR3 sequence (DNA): TGTGCCAGCAGTTTAGAGGGGCATGAGCAGTTCTTC.

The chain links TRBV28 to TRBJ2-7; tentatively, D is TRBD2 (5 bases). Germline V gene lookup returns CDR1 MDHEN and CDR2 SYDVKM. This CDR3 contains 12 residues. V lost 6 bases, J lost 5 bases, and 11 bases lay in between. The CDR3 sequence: CASRPTRDEQYF. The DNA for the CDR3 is TGTGCCAGCAGGCCTACTAGGGACGAGCAGTACTTC.

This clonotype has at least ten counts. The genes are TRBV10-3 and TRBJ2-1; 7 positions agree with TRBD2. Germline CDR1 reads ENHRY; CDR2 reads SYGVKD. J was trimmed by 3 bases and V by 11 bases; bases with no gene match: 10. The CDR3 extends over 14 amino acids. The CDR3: CAVNAGTIYNEQFF. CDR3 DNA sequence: TGTGCCGTAAACGCCGGGACTATCTACAATGAGCAGTTCTTC.

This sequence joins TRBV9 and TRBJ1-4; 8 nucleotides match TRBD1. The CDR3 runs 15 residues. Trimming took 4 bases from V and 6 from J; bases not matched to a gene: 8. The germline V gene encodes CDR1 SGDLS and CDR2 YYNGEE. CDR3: CASSLGGTGYEKLFF. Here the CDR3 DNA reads TGTGCCAGCAGCCTAGGTGGGACAGGCTATGAAAAACTGTTTTTT.

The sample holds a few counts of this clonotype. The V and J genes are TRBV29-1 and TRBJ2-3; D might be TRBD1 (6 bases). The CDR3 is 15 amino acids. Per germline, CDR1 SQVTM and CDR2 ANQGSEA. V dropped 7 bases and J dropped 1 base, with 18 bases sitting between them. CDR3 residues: CSARTIPGGTDTQYF. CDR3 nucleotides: TGCAGCGCGCGGACGATTCCAGGGGGCACAGATACGCAGTATTTT.

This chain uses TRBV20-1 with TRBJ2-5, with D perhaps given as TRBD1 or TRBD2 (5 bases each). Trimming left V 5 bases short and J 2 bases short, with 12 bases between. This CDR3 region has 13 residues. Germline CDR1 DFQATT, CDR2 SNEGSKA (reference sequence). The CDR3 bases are TGCAGTGCTGGTTCCGGGGCTCAAGAGACCCAGTACTTC. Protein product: CSAGSGAQETQYF.

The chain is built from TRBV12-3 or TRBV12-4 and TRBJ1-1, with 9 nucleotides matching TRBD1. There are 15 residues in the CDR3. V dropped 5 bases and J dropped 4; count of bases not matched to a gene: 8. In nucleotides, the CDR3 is TGTGCCAGCAGTCTATCGACAGGGGGGAGCACTGAAGCTTTCTTT. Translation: CASSLSTGGSTEAFF.

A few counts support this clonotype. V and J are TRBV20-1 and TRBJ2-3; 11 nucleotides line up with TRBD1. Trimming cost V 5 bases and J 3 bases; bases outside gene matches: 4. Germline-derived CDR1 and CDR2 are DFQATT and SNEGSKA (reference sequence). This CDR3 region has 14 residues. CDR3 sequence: CSASDRGRTDTQYF. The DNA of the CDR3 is TGCAGTGCTTCGGACAGGGGGCGTACAGATACGCAGTATTTT.

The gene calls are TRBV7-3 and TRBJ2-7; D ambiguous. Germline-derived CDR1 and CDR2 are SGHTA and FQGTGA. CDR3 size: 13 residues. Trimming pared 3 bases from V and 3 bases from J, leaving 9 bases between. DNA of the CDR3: TGTGCCAGCAGCTTGTCCATAGGCTACGAGCAGTACTTC. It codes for CASSLSIGYEQYF.

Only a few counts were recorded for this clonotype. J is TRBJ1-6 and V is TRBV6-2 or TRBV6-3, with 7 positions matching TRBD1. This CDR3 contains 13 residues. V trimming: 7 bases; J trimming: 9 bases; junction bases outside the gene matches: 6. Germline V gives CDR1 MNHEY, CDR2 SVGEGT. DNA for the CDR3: TGTGCCAGCACGGACAGGCTCACTTCACCCCTCCACTTT. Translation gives CASTDRLTSPLHF.